The present TCR beta chain was sequenced within a study of T cell changes during pregnancy in multiple sclerosis. In this sample, this clone is medium-sized. This table comes from immunoSEQ multiplex PCR, and its TCRdb copy is limited to in-frame clones, with some not included. Of around 20,000 clones in the sample, over 80% are singletons; the top ten hold 15% to 19%. Germline-derived CDR1 and CDR2 are LGHNA and YSLEER. V was cut by 3 bases and J by 2 bases, with 11 bases left in between. The CDR3 consists of 16 residues. The material sequenced was CD8+ T cells from peripheral blood mononuclear cells, taken in the first trimester of pregnancy. J is TRBJ2-6 and V is TRBV4-3; weak D call: TRBD1 (6 bases). The clonotype comes from a female donor in good health, enrolled as a control in a pregnancy study. The CDR3 is CASSQATGTGANVLTF. The CDR3 DNA sequence: TGCGCCAGCAGCCAGGCTACAGGGACTGGGGCCAACGTCCTGACTTTC.